A single sample gave rise to the 17 T cell receptor beta chains below, sequenced in a study of cytomegalovirus exposure and HLA in healthy donors (dated by TCRdb to about 2017). Libraries were constructed by the immunoSEQ multiplex PCR assay. A mixture of 60 forward primers for TCR Vbeta segments and 13 reverse primers for TCR Jbeta segments was used in the multiplex PCR. Imported from immuneACCESS, the table was reduced by TCRdb to in-frame sequences with V and J called. These copies leave out some clones; in studies compared against another copy, an unresolved V gene accounts for under half, and the cause of the remainder is not known. Recorded for this sample are around 100,000 clones; roughly 80% of them occurred a single time. Clones ranked in the top ten supply approximately 4.3% of the sample. Sequenced material: PBMCs. The source is a man aged 50 to 59 in good health and CMV-seropositive.

The J gene is TRBJ2-7, the V gene TRBV27; D might be TRBD2 (6 bases). The CDR3 contains 15 residues. Trimming took 5 bases from V and 4 from J, leaving 18 bases between them. Germline lookup yields CDR1 MNHEY and CDR2 SMNVEV (reference sequence). The CDR3 loop reads CASSTPRGRHYEQYF. CDR3 DNA: TGTGCCAGCAGTACCCCCCGAGGGAGGCATTACGAGCAGTACTTC.

This chain links TRBV4-1 with TRBJ1-4, with a tentative D call TRBD1 (6 bases). Trimming took off 1 base at V and 3 bases at J, with 9 bases between the two ends. Germline V lookup: CDR1 MGHRA, CDR2 YSYEKL. This CDR3 spans 15 amino acids. The CDR3 region is CASSQADRSNEKLFF. The CDR3 DNA is TGCGCCAGCAGCCAAGCAGACAGGTCTAATGAAAAACTGTTTTTT.

The rearrangement links TRBV7-2 to TRBJ2-1; 10 bases match TRBD2. V shed 5 bases and J 8 bases; nucleotides not matched to a gene: 9. CDR1 and CDR2 from the germline V gene are SGHTA and FQGNSA. The length of the CDR3 is 15 residues. The CDR3 DNA is TGTGCCAGCAGCGTTAGGACTAGCGGAAGTTATGAGCAGTTCTTC. It is translated as CASSVRTSGSYEQFF.

This chain connects TRBV25-1 to TRBJ2-5; 9 bases are a match to TRBD1. Looked up from germline, CDR1 is MGHDK and CDR2 is SYGVNS. The V and J ends lost 2 bases and 4 bases, in that order; junction bases with no gene match: 8. This CDR3 has 16 amino acids. The CDR3 DNA follows: TGTGCCAGCAGTGAAGGGTACCAGACAGGGGGAGAGACCCAGTACTTC. Translation gives CASSEGYQTGGETQYF.

V and J are TRBV7-6 and TRBJ2-1; TRBD2 matches 7 bases. From germline, CDR1 is SGHVS and CDR2 FNYEAQ. The CDR3 sequence is 16 residues long. Germline trimming cut 1 base from V and 2 bases from J; bases unmatched to any gene: 5. Here the CDR3 reads CASSLVGGSTYNEQFF. CDR3 nucleotides: TGTGCCAGCAGCTTAGTAGGCGGGAGTACCTACAATGAGCAGTTCTTC.

This chain uses TRBV15 with TRBJ2-2; 12 bases are shared with TRBD2. Germline V gene lookup returns CDR1 LNHNV and CDR2 YYDKDF (reference sequence). J gave up 6 bases and V 0 bases, and 5 bases lay outside the gene matches. CDR3 length: 17 amino acids. The CDR3 DNA follows: TGTGCCACCAGCAGAGACAGACTAGCGGGAGAGGCCGGGGAGCTGTTTTTT. It is translated as CATSRDRLAGEAGELFF.

V usage is TRBV11-1 and J usage is TRBJ2-7; the D is unclear. Germline CDR1 is SGHAT and CDR2 is FQDESV (reference sequence). This CDR3 contains 11 residues. Trimming took 5 bases from V and 7 from J, leaving 9 bases between them. As DNA, the CDR3 is TGTGCCAGCAGCCCCGGTTCAGAGCAGTACTTC. Translated: CASSPGSEQYF.

This rearrangement joins TRBV9 to TRBJ2-1; weak D call: TRBD1 (7 bases). Germline CDR1 and CDR2: SGDLS and YYNGEE. CDR3 length: 16 residues. V lost 3 bases to trimming and J lost 3 bases, with 16 bases between them. The CDR3 sequence: CASSGRQGGIYNEQFF. CDR3 DNA: TGTGCCAGCAGCGGTCGACAGGGAGGAATCTACAATGAGCAGTTCTTC.

This sequence joins TRBV5-1 and TRBJ1-1; D possibly corresponds to TRBD1 (5 bases). The CDR3 loop spans 11 amino acids. V was clipped by 6 bases and J by 6 bases, with 9 bases between them. The germline gives CDR1 SGHRS, CDR2 YFSETQ. CDR3 DNA: TGCGCCAGCAAGGGGCTGGCTGAAGCTTTCTTT. Its translation is CASKGLAEAFF.

The chain uses TRBV18 and TRBJ1-1; D not resolved. CDR1 and CDR2 (germline): KGHSH, LQKENI. Trimming took off 1 base at V and 4 bases at J, with 13 bases between the two ends. CDR3 length equals 15 residues. This CDR3 reads CASSPQHEGGTEAFF. CDR3 sequence (DNA): TGTGCCAGCTCACCACAACATGAGGGAGGCACTGAAGCTTTCTTT.

J is TRBJ2-2 and V is TRBV4-1; weak D call: TRBD1 (8 bases). V was cut by 4 bases and J by 5 bases, with 14 bases left in between. This CDR3 has 15 amino acids. In germline, CDR1 is MGHRA, CDR2 YSYEKL. CDR3 in amino acids: CASSRQQGGTGELFF. In DNA form, the CDR3 reads TGCGCCAGCAGCCGACAACAGGGGGGGACCGGGGAGCTGTTTTTT.

This sequence joins TRBV19 and TRBJ2-1; 10 positions agree with TRBD1. The ends lost 6 bases at V and 8 bases at J; junction bases unmatched: 10. Germline loops: CDR1 LNHDA, CDR2 SQIVND (reference sequence). This CDR3 region has 15 residues. CDR3 nucleotides: TGTGCCAGTAGGACCTGGGACAGGGGCGGGGATGAGCAGTTCTTC. Its protein is CASRTWDRGGDEQFF.

The table lists this clone with a count of one. The chain links TRBV25-1 to TRBJ2-2, with no clear D. V lost 2 bases and J 4 bases, leaving 8 bases between the germline ends. CDR1 MGHDK and CDR2 SYGVNS come from the germline V gene. The CDR3 length is 14 residues. The CDR3 DNA sequence: TGTGCCAGCAGTGAAGAAGTGCGCACCGGGGAGCTGTTTTTT. This gives the protein CASSEEVRTGELFF.

The chain couples TRBV5-4 to TRBJ2-7; 7 bases are a match to TRBD1. The junction had 8 bases not matched to a gene; V was cut back by 0 bases and J by 5 bases. The germline CDR1 and CDR2 sequences are SGHNT and YYREEE (reference sequence). The length of the CDR3 is 15 residues. The CDR3 DNA sequence: TGTGCCAGCAGCTTGGGAGGCTCACAGGGGCACGAGCAGTACTTC. This translates into CASSLGGSQGHEQYF. Using reference TRBV5-4 and TRBJ2-7 for the parts outside the CDR3, the full variable domain is ETGVTQSPTHLIKTRGQQVTLRCSSQSGHNTVSWYQQALGQGPQFIFQYYREEENGRGNFPPRFSGLQFPNYSSELNVNALELDDSALYLCASSLGGSQGHEQYFGPGTRLTVT.

V and J are TRBV28 and TRBJ1-5, with D perhaps TRBD1 (5 bases). The CDR3 runs to 14 residues. The ends were cut back, 3 bases at V and 3 bases at J, with 9 bases in the middle. Germline-derived CDR1 and CDR2 are MDHEN and SYDVKM. CDR3 loop: CASSLGPDNQPQHF. The DNA of the CDR3 is TGTGCCAGCAGTTTGGGGCCAGACAATCAGCCCCAGCATTTT.

V usage is TRBV7-2 and J usage is TRBJ2-1, with 7 bases aligning to TRBD2. V lost 5 bases and J lost 8; bases outside the gene matches: 9. The CDR3 contains 14 residues. Germline V gene data show CDR1 as SGHTA and CDR2 as FQGNSA. CDR3 sequence (DNA): TGTGCCAGCAGCCGCGGGGGTCTCGCGGATGAGCAGTTCTTC. Protein product: CASSRGGLADEQFF.

The V gene is TRBV10-1, the J gene TRBJ2-5, with D tentatively TRBD1 (6 bases). CDR1 and CDR2 from the germline V gene are WNHNN and SYGVQD (reference sequence). The V and J ends lost 6 bases and 7 bases respectively, with 15 bases between them. The length of the CDR3 is 13 residues. The CDR3 DNA follows: TGCGCCAGCAGAGAGAGGGGGTTTTGGACCCAGTACTTC. Translation gives CASRERGFWTQYF.